The clone carrying this TCR beta chain was found many times. No antigen is known for it. This specimen belongs to a study of Ad26.COV2.S vaccination and SARS-CoV-2 variants. Whole-study context: The trial was COV1001 and the donor's arm was Ad26.COV2.S. The vaccine Ad26.COV2.S was put into the muscle once, or twice with 56 days between. Points from the study as a whole: Breadth of non-spike TCRs did not differ between vaccinees and placebo recipients. Reportedly, spike-specific CD8+ and CD4+ T cell responses achieved substantial breadth once vaccination had taken place.

Treatment here: around 19 received Ad26.COV2.S at low or high dose, single or two shots; 5 received placebo; per-sample allocation not given. Specimen acquisition occurred on day 63 following the initial vaccine or placebo injection. Clones were sequenced by immunoSEQ multiplex PCR, and TCRdb holds only the in-frame ones, with some missing. The sample records about 680,000 clones, 89% being singletons. The TCR comes from a person aged 18-65 years who received the Ad26.COV2.S COVID-19 vaccine or a placebo. Sequences were derived from peripheral blood, sampled in a trial of Ad26.COV2.S vaccine versus placebo.

As DNA, the CDR3 is TGTGCCAGCAGCCCCGGGGGGCTAGCGGCCTACGAGCAGTACTTC. It is translated as CASSPGGLAAYEQYF. The chain combines TRBV11-1 with TRBJ2-7; tentatively, D is TRBD2 (7 bases). V was shortened by 5 bases and J by 2 bases, with 16 bases between the two germline ends. Looked up from germline, CDR1 is SGHAT and CDR2 is FQDESV (reference sequence). The CDR3 consists of 15 residues.